A single sample gave rise to the 14 T cell receptor beta chains below, sequenced in a study of shared clonotypes between healthy human individuals. Generated by immunoSEQ multiplex PCR, the TCRdb table keeps only in-frame clones and is missing some. The sample holds roughly 1,500,000 clones, just under 99% seen once. The sample was naive CD4+ T cells sorted from blood. Subset reported: CD45RA+ positively selected. These receptors were collected from a man under 40 in good health.

A word on this clone: The same CDR3 arises from other DNA sequences in this sample as well. The rearrangement joins TRBV19 to TRBJ2-5; 7 bases line up with TRBD2. The CDR3 runs to 13 residues. Germline V gives CDR1 LNHDA, CDR2 SQIVND (reference sequence). V lost 5 bases, J lost 1 base, and 1 base stayed unmatched. The CDR3 sequence: CASSGGSQETQYF. In nucleotides, the CDR3 is TGTGCCAGTAGTGGCGGGAGCCAAGAGACCCAGTACTTC.

This chain uses TRBV7-2 with TRBJ1-5; D is undetermined. CDR1 is SGHTA and CDR2 is FQGNSA in the germline V gene. Trimming took 1 base from V and 7 from J, leaving 5 bases between them. This CDR3 region has 12 residues. CDR3 in DNA: TGTGCCAGCAGCTTAGACCAGCAGCCCCAGCATTTT. Amino acid sequence: CASSLDQQPQHF. The full variable domain, completed using reference TRBV7-2 and TRBJ1-5, is GAGVSQSPSNKVTEKGKDVELRCDPISGHTALYWYRQSLGQGLEFLIYFQGNSAPDKSGLPSDRFSAERTGGSVSTLTIQRTQQEDSAVYLCASSLDQQPQHFGDGTRLSIL.

This chain links TRBV2 with TRBJ2-7; a weak D match, TRBD1 (6 bases). The germline gives CDR1 SNHLY, CDR2 FYNNEI. V was trimmed by 6 bases and J by 3 bases, leaving 12 bases between them. This CDR3 has 13 residues. CDR3 residues: CASRDSGYYEQYF. CDR3 nucleotides: TGTGCCAGCAGGGACAGCGGATACTACGAGCAGTACTTC.

The chain links TRBV10-2 to TRBJ1-1, with a weak D call TRBD1 (5 bases). Germline CDR1 WSHSY, CDR2 SAAADI. V shed 11 bases and J shed 1 base, with 17 bases lying between them. CDR3 length equals 14 residues. The CDR3 spells CAAGAWGGNTEAFF. The CDR3 nucleotides are TGCGCCGCGGGAGCCTGGGGGGGGAACACTGAAGCTTTCTTT.

The chain is built from TRBV9 and TRBJ2-3; TRBD2 agrees at 7 bases. V dropped 1 base and J dropped 2; count of bases not matched to a gene: 7. The CDR3 sequence is 16 residues long. Per germline, CDR1 SGDLS and CDR2 YYNGEE. CDR3 DNA: TGTGCCAGCAGCGTATTGGGAGGGATTTCCACAGATACGCAGTATTTT. It translates to CASSVLGGISTDTQYF.

The CDR3 DNA reads TGTGCCAGCAGTTCGACAGGGGCCAGCTCTGGGGAGCAGTACTTC. As protein: CASSSTGASSGEQYF. The chain has TRBV27 and TRBJ2-7; TRBD1 matches 8 bases. V lost 4 bases to trimming and J lost 7 bases; unmatched junction nucleotides: 12. CDR1 and CDR2 (germline): MNHEY, SMNVEV (reference sequence). CDR3 length: 15 residues.

This sequence joins TRBV11-2 and TRBJ2-7, with 9 bases fitting TRBD1. V lost 6 bases, J lost 6 bases, and 9 bases stayed unmatched. Looked up from germline, CDR1 is SGHAT and CDR2 is FQNNGV. This CDR3 is 14 amino acids long. The CDR3 DNA reads TGTGCCAGCAGGCTCGGACAGGGGCGAGGCGAGCAGTACTTC. Amino acid sequence: CASRLGQGRGEQYF.

This chain links TRBV11-2 with TRBJ2-1; D perhaps matches TRBD2 (6 bases). CDR1 SGHAT and CDR2 FQNNGV come from the germline V gene. The CDR3 sequence is 15 residues long. V was trimmed by 0 bases and J by 4 bases, leaving 10 bases between them. The CDR3 bases are TGTGCCAGCAGCTTAGATCGGGAGTGGTACAATGAGCAGTTCTTC. Its translation: CASSLDREWYNEQFF.

The rearrangement uses TRBV5-1 and TRBJ2-7; tentative D call: TRBD1 (6 bases). Germline CDR1 is SGHRS and CDR2 is YFSETQ. CDR3 length equals 15 residues. Deletions cut 4 bases from V and 0 bases from J, with 14 bases between. The CDR3: CASSQTGNGSYEQYF. CDR3 DNA sequence: TGCGCCAGCAGCCAAACAGGGAACGGCTCCTACGAGCAGTACTTC.

The chain joins TRBV28 to TRBJ2-7, with D perhaps matching TRBD1 (5 bases). Trimming left V 5 bases short and J 2 bases short, with 16 bases between. The CDR3 spans 15 residues. The germline gives CDR1 MDHEN, CDR2 SYDVKM. The CDR3 reads CASSQQVPGTYEQYF. CDR3 in DNA: TGTGCCAGCAGTCAACAGGTACCAGGGACCTACGAGCAGTACTTC.

The rearrangement links TRBV2 to TRBJ1-5; D is ambiguous. Germline lookup yields CDR1 SNHLY and CDR2 FYNNEI. This CDR3 contains 15 residues. V lost 3 bases and J 0 bases, leaving 9 bases between the germline ends. The CDR3 nucleotides are TGTGCCAGCAGTGATTGGGAGAATAGCAATCAGCCCCAGCATTTT. This gives the protein CASSDWENSNQPQHF.

The chain couples TRBV19 to TRBJ2-2; TRBD2 is a possible D gene (5 bases). Trimming removed 3 bases at V and 6 bases at J, with 14 bases between. This CDR3 is built from 15 residues. The germline V gene encodes CDR1 LNHDA and CDR2 SQIVND (reference sequence). CDR3 sequence (DNA): TGTGCCAGTAGTATCTTAACTACTAGATCCGGGGAGCTGTTTTTT. This gives the protein CASSILTTRSGELFF.

CDR3 in amino acids: CASRPTSSTYNEQFF. DNA of the CDR3: TGTGCCAGCAGGCCCACTAGTTCCACCTACAATGAGCAGTTCTTC. The chain couples TRBV2 to TRBJ2-1, with a tentative D call TRBD2 (5 bases). Deletions cut 6 bases from V and 2 bases from J, with 14 bases between. This CDR3 contains 15 residues. The germline CDR1 and CDR2 sequences are SNHLY and FYNNEI.

The V call is TRBV6-1, the J call TRBJ1-5; D ambiguous. The germline V and J ends were trimmed by 3 bases and 5 bases, with 11 bases remaining between them. The CDR3 totals 14 residues. The germline CDR1 and CDR2 sequences are MNHNS and SASEGT. CDR3: CASSDIGRYQPQHF. DNA for the CDR3: TGTGCCAGCAGTGACATAGGGAGGTATCAGCCCCAGCATTTT.